This T cell receptor (beta chain) was recorded in a study of monozygotic twins with inflammatory bowel disease. Findings and limits, study-wide: The study found lower TCRbeta diversity (inverse Simpson) in IBD patients than in healthy co-twins. No distinction between different T cell subtypes was possible. Differing immunosuppressive treatments may have added variability to patient repertoires.

Germline assignment: CDR1 SQVTM and CDR2 ANQGSEA. The CDR3 consists of 12 residues. A 6-nucleotide sample barcode was carried by the UMIs, which template switching added. From its re-call of the 5' RACE reads, TCRdb lists each CDR3 protein once, without DNA. Across about 160,000 distinct CDR3 sequences, the top ten clones capture approximately 7% of the sample. Concerning this clonotype itself: Its antigen is unidentified.

Sequenced sample: blood. This TCR was recovered from a human donor with ulcerative colitis or Crohn's disease, or a healthy co-twin of an affected twin (not recorded which). This chain joins TRBV29-1 and TRBJ2-7; TCRdb proposes TRBD1, but this gene call is untestable without DNA. Here the CDR3 reads CSANRDSGEQYF.